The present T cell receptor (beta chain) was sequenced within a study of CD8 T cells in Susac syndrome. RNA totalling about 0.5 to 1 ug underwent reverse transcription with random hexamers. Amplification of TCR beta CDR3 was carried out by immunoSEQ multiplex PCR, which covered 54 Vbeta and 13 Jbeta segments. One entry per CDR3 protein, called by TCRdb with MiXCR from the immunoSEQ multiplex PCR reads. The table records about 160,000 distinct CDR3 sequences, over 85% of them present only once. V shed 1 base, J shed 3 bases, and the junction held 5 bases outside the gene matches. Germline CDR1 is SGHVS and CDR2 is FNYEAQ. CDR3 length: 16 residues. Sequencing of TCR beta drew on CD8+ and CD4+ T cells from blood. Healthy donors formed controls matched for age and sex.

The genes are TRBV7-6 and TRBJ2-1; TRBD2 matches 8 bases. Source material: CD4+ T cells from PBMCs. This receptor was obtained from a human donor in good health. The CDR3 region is CASSLGPGGLYNEQFF. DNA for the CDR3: TGTGCCAGCAGCTTAGGACCGGGGGGGCTCTACAATGAGCAGTTCTTC.